The 10 T cell receptor beta chains given below trace back to one sample, sequenced in a study of blood T cell repertoires in COVID-19. Profiled with immunoSEQ multiplex PCR; TCRdb holds only in-frame clones, not every one. The sample contains around 180,000 clones, 88% of which appear only once. The sequenced material came from peripheral blood. These receptors came from a young woman with acute or convalescent COVID-19.

V gene TRBV19 combines with J gene TRBJ1-2; perhaps TRBD1 as D (6 bases). The germline V gene encodes CDR1 LNHDA and CDR2 SQIVND (reference sequence). The V and J ends lost 6 bases and 4 bases respectively, with 12 bases between them. The CDR3 spans 13 residues. For the CDR3, the DNA is TGTGCCAGTAGGCTTCAGGGGACCTATGGCTACACCTTC. This gives the protein CASRLQGTYGYTF.

The rearrangement links TRBV5-4 to TRBJ2-7; D is unclear. With 1 base removed from V and 1 base from J, the gap between germline ends came to 9 bases. There are 14 residues in the CDR3. The germline V gene encodes CDR1 SGHNT and CDR2 YYREEE (reference sequence). The CDR3 DNA follows: TGTGCCAGCAGCTTGTCTCTACTATCCTACGAGCAGTACTTC. Translated: CASSLSLLSYEQYF. Variable domain in full (rest from reference TRBV5-4 and TRBJ2-7): ETGVTQSPTHLIKTRGQQVTLRCSSQSGHNTVSWYQQALGQGPQFIFQYYREEENGRGNFPPRFSGLQFPNYSSELNVNALELDDSALYLCASSLSLLSYEQYFGPGTRLTVT.

The chain recombines TRBV27 with TRBJ2-1; 9 bases match TRBD1. V lost 7 bases and J lost 11; bases outside the gene matches: 12. The CDR3 loop spans 14 amino acids. The germline CDR1 and CDR2 sequences are MNHEY and SMNVEV (reference sequence). CDR3 sequence: CASTQTPGQGKQFF. For the CDR3, the DNA is TGTGCCAGCACCCAAACCCCGGGACAGGGAAAGCAGTTCTTC.

This chain connects TRBV7-2 to TRBJ2-7, with a tentative D call TRBD2 (6 bases). CDR3 size: 14 residues. Germline CDR1 and CDR2: SGHTA and FQGNSA. V was cut by 1 base and J by 7 bases, with 14 bases left in between. The CDR3 DNA reads as TGTGCCAGCAGCTTAGGGCCCCAGGAGGGGGAGCAGTACTTC. It encodes CASSLGPQEGEQYF. Filled out from reference TRBV7-2 and TRBJ2-7, the complete variable domain reads GAGVSQSPSNKVTEKGKDVELRCDPISGHTALYWYRQSLGQGLEFLIYFQGNSAPDKSGLPSDRFSAERTGGSVSTLTIQRTQQEDSAVYLCASSLGPQEGEQYFGPGTRLTVT.

The J gene is TRBJ1-1, the V gene TRBV7-2; a possible D gene is TRBD1 (6 bases). The CDR3 consists of 13 residues. V was pared by 5 bases and J by 5 bases, with 12 bases between. CDR1 is SGHTA and CDR2 is FQGNSA in the germline V gene. The CDR3 reads CASSPPGETEAFF. CDR3 DNA: TGTGCCAGCAGCCCACCAGGGGAGACTGAAGCTTTCTTT.

This sequence joins TRBV27 and TRBJ2-7; a possible D gene is TRBD2 (6 bases). Germline V gene sequence: CDR1 MNHEY, CDR2 SMNVEV (reference sequence). The CDR3 length is 14 residues. V lost 9 bases and J lost 3, with 18 bases in between. This CDR3 is CARPSGTGDYEQYF. CDR3 sequence (DNA): TGTGCCAGACCTTCCGGGACTGGGGACTACGAGCAGTACTTC.

This sequence joins TRBV5-6 and TRBJ2-3; no reliable D call. CDR1 is SGHDT, CDR2 YYEEEE, per germline. There are 11 residues in the CDR3. The germline V and J ends were trimmed by 4 bases and 5 bases, with 5 bases remaining between them. The CDR3 region is CASSQLDTQYF. The CDR3 bases are TGTGCCAGCAGCCAACTAGATACGCAGTATTTT.

V usage is TRBV9 and J usage is TRBJ1-4; TRBD1 aligns across 7 bases. There are 16 residues in the CDR3. Germline-derived CDR1 and CDR2 are SGDLS and YYNGEE. V shed 4 bases and J 8 bases; nucleotides not matched to a gene: 14. The DNA for the CDR3 is TGTGCCAGCAGCCGACGGCCGGGACAGAGGGAGGAAAAACTGTTTTTT. Protein sequence: CASSRRPGQREEKLFF.

The chain has TRBV24-1 and TRBJ2-3; tentative D call: TRBD2 (5 bases). CDR1 KGHDR and CDR2 SFDVKD come from the germline V gene. The length of the CDR3 is 15 residues. Trimming cost V 3 bases and J 2 bases, with 11 bases left between them. The CDR3 region is CATSDKRTLTDTQYF. As DNA, the CDR3 is TGTGCCACCAGTGATAAGCGGACTCTCACAGATACGCAGTATTTT.

J is TRBJ2-7 and V is TRBV7-6; a weak D match, TRBD1 (5 bases). Between the trimmed V and J ends, which lost 8 bases and 6 bases, there was a span of 8 bases. The CDR3 consists of 10 residues. The V gene's germline CDR1 is SGHVS and CDR2 FNYEAQ. The CDR3 coding sequence is TGTGCCAGCGGAGACAGCGAGCAGTACTTC. Translating it yields CASGDSEQYF. The complete variable domain, with remaining parts taken from reference TRBV7-6 and TRBJ2-7, reads GAGVSQSPRYKVTKRGQDVALRCDPISGHVSLYWYRQALGQGPEFLTYFNYEAQQDKSGLPNDRFSAERPEGSISTLTIQRTEQRDSAMYRCASGDSEQYFGPGTRLTVT.